The clone carrying this T cell receptor (beta chain) was recorded a few times. Trimming at V came to 5 bases and at J to 3 bases, leaving 10 bases not matched to a gene. CDR1 and CDR2 from the germline V gene are MNHEY and SVGAGI. The CDR3 is 15 residues long. The entry originates in a study of cytomegalovirus exposure and HLA in healthy donors. The PCR was carried out with 60 Vbeta primers and 13 Jbeta primers. This table comes from immunoSEQ multiplex PCR, and its TCRdb copy is limited to in-frame clones, with some not included. The table lists 140,000 or so clones, around three quarters of them singletons, with 1.5% to 2% in the top ten.

The genes are TRBV6-5 and TRBJ2-7; 7 nucleotides line up with TRBD1. The TCR was taken from a woman aged 40 to 55 in good health and CMV-seronegative. The source material was PBMCs. The CDR3 here is CASSLAGGDLYEQYF. The CDR3 nucleotides are TGTGCCAGCAGTCTTGCAGGGGGTGACCTCTACGAGCAGTACTTC.